This T cell receptor beta chain was sequenced for a study of OX40 agonist ivuxolimab in advanced cancers. Study-wide context: In this trial design, patients received ivuxolimab intravenously at 0.01 to 10 mg/kg every 2 weeks. Earlier anti-PD-1, anti-PD-L1 or anti-CTLA-4 therapy was permitted; about 38% had received some. Patients assigned to dose escalation were diagnosed with hepatocellular carcinoma, melanoma, renal cell or head and neck cancer.

Trimming cost V 4 bases and J 4 bases; bases outside gene matches: 6. Germline-derived CDR1 and CDR2 are SGDLS and YYNGEE. This CDR3 is built from 15 residues. Baseline, cycle 4 day 1, and cycle 7 day 1 were the blood sampling points. The protocol was immunoSEQ multiplex PCR, while the TCRdb copy is restricted to in-frame clones and leaves out a portion. The sample includes around 71,000 clones, roughly nine tenths of them seen just once. The sample was CD4+ or CD8+ T cells sorted from blood, taken in a trial of the OX40 agonist ivuxolimab. This TCR came from an adult with an advanced solid tumor such as melanoma, head and neck, liver or kidney cancer. The V gene is TRBV9, the J gene TRBJ2-1, with 9 nucleotides matching TRBD1. CDR3: CASSLPGQGYNEQFF. As DNA, the CDR3 is TGTGCCAGCAGCTTGCCGGGACAGGGTTACAATGAGCAGTTCTTC.